This T cell receptor beta chain was documented in a study of blood T cell repertoires in COVID-19. Overall study: COVID-19 samples from acute and convalescent phases originated in the United States, Italy and Spain. PBMCs, B-cell-depleted T cells, or T cells were the source of the cDNA or gDNA that made up the material.

Germline-derived CDR1 and CDR2 are MNHEY and SVGAGI. V lost 5 bases to trimming and J lost 7 bases, with 14 bases between them. This CDR3 spans 14 amino acids. Per the original data handling: From reference gene primer amplification, estimates of nucleated cell counts were derived. The assay was immunoSEQ multiplex PCR, and TCRdb's table has in-frame clones only and misses some. Clone size and the V and J calls come from that table; the DNA yielded D and trimming. The sample comprises over 90,000 clones, approximately 84% of which are singletons, and roughly 25% rests with the top ten. V usage is TRBV6-5 and J usage is TRBJ1-4; a weak D match, TRBD1 (6 bases). The sequencing input was peripheral blood. The sequence was obtained from an elderly man with active or convalescent COVID-19. In DNA, the CDR3 is TGTGCCAGCAGTAAACAGGGAGGGGTTGAAAAACTGTTTTTT. Protein: CASSKQGGVEKLFF.